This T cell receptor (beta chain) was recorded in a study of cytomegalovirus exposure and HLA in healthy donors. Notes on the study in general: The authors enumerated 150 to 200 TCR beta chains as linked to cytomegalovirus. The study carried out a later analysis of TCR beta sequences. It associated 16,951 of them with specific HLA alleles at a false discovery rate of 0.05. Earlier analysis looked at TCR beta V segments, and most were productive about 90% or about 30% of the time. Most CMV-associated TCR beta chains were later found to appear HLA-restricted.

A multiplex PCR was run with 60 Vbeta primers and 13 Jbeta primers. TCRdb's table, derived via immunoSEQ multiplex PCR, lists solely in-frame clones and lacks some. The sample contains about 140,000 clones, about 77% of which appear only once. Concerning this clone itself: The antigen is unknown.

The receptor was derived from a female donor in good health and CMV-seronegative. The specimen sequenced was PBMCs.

The chain's CDR3 is CASSAGGRGDQPQHF. The CDR3 nucleotides read TGTGCCAGCTCAGCGGGGGGCAGAGGGGATCAGCCCCAGCATTTT. The chain combines TRBV18 with TRBJ1-5; a possible D gene is TRBD1 (6 bases). CDR3 length equals 15 residues. Germline CDR1 and CDR2: KGHSH and LQKENI. Trimming pared 5 bases from V and 5 bases from J, leaving 16 bases between. Full variable domain (outside the CDR3, taken from reference TRBV18 and TRBJ1-5): NAGVMQNPRHLVRRRGQEARLRCSPMKGHSHVYWYRQLPEEGLKFMVYLQKENIIDESGMPKERFSAEFPKEGPSILRIQQVVRGDSAAYFCASSAGGRGDQPQHFGDGTRLSIL.